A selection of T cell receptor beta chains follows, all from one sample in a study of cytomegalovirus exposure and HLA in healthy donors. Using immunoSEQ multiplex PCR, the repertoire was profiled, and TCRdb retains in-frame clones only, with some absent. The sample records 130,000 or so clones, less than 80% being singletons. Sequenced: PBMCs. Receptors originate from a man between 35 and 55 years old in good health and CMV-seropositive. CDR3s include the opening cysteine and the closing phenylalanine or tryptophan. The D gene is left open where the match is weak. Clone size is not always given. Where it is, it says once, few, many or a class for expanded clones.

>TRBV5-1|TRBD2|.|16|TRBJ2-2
CASSLTLAGGTGELFF
TGCGCCAGCAGCTTAACTCTAGCGGGAGGAACCGGGGAGCTGTTTTTT
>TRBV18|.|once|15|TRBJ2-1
CASSPKEAAYNEQFF
TGTGCCAGCTCACCGAAAGAAGCGGCTTACAATGAGCAGTTCTTC
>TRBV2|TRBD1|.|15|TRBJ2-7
CASKASGTGGYEQYF
TGTGCCAGCAAGGCCTCCGGGACAGGGGGTTACGAGCAGTACTTC
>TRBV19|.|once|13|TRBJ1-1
CASSIARNTEAFF
TGTGCCAGTAGTATAGCCCGGAACACTGAAGCTTTCTTT
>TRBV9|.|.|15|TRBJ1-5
CASSVGKQSNQPQHF
TGTGCCAGCAGCGTAGGGAAACAGAGCAATCAGCCCCAGCATTTT
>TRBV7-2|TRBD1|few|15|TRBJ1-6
CASSRDRGDNSPLHF
TGTGCCAGCAGCCGTGACAGGGGTGACAATTCACCCCTCCACTTT
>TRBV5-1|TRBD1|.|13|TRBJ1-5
CASSLTGDEPQHF
TGCGCCAGCAGCTTGACAGGGGATGAGCCCCAGCATTTT
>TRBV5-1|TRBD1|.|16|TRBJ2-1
CASSLAGTGLYNEQFF
TGCGCCAGCAGCTTGGCCGGGACAGGGTTATACAATGAGCAGTTCTTC
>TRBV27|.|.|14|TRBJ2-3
CASSWNVGGDTQYF
TGTGCCAGCAGTTGGAACGTCGGAGGGGATACGCAGTATTTT
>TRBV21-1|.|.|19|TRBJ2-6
CASSKSKRAGISGANVLTF
TGTGCCAGCAGCAAATCTAAACGGGCGGGAATCTCTGGGGCCAACGTCCTGACTTTC
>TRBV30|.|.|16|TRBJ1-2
CAWSPLGHNSNYGYTF
TGTGCCTGGAGTCCCCTGGGACACAATTCTAACTATGGCTACACCTTC
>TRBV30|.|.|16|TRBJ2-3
CACSLPYRSSTDTQYF
TGTGCCTGCTCTTTACCCTACAGATCTAGCACAGATACGCAGTATTTT
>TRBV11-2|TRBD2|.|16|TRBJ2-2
CASSRIAGPGTGELFF
TGTGCCAGCAGCCGAATAGCGGGCCCGGGTACCGGGGAGCTGTTTTTT
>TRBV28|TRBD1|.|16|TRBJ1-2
CASSNLDRGPLYGYTF
TGTGCCAGCAGCAATCTGGACAGGGGGCCCCTCTATGGCTACACCTTC
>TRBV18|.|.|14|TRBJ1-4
CASSPTAFNEKLFF
TGTGCCAGCTCACCGACAGCATTTAATGAAAAACTGTTTTTT
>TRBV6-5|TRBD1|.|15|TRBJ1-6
CASSYSGQVRGALHF
TGTGCCAGCAGTTACTCAGGACAGGTCCGAGGGGCCCTCCACTTT
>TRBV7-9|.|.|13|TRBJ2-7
CASSLTRSYEQYF
TGTGCCAGCAGCTTAACCCGTAGCTACGAGCAGTACTTC
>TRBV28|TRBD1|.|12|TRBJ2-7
CASWDSLYEQYF
TGTGCCAGTTGGGACAGTTTATACGAGCAGTACTTC
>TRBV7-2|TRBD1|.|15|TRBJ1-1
CASSLLQGGNTEAFF
TGTGCCAGCAGCTTACTACAGGGGGGTAACACTGAAGCTTTCTTT
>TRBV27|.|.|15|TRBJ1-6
CASRTAVTYNSPLHF
TGTGCCAGCCGGACAGCCGTTACCTATAATTCACCCCTCCACTTT
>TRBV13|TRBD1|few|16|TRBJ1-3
CASSLGPGTGGNTIYF
TGTGCCAGCAGCTTAGGTCCGGGGACAGGGGGAAACACCATATATTTT
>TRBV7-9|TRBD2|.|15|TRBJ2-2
CASSSTGLAAGELFF
TGTGCCAGCAGCTCCACGGGACTAGCGGCCGGGGAGCTGTTTTTT
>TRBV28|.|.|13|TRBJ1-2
CASHSVLYYGYTF
TGTGCCTCCCATTCTGTCCTATACTATGGCTACACCTTC
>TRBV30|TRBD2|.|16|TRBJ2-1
CAWSIPKGGGRNEQFF
TGTGCCTGGAGTATCCCCAAGGGCGGGGGGCGGAATGAGCAGTTCTTC
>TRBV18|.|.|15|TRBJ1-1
CASSPYREGNTEAFF
TGTGCCAGCTCACCATACAGGGAAGGGAACACTGAAGCTTTCTTT
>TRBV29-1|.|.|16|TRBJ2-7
CSAFSPTAPNSYEQYF
TGCAGCGCCTTTTCTCCGACTGCCCCGAACTCCTACGAGCAGTACTTC
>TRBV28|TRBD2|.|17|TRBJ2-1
CASSPGTRGDSYNEQFF
TGTGCCAGCAGCCCCGGGACTAGAGGAGACTCCTACAATGAGCAGTTCTTC